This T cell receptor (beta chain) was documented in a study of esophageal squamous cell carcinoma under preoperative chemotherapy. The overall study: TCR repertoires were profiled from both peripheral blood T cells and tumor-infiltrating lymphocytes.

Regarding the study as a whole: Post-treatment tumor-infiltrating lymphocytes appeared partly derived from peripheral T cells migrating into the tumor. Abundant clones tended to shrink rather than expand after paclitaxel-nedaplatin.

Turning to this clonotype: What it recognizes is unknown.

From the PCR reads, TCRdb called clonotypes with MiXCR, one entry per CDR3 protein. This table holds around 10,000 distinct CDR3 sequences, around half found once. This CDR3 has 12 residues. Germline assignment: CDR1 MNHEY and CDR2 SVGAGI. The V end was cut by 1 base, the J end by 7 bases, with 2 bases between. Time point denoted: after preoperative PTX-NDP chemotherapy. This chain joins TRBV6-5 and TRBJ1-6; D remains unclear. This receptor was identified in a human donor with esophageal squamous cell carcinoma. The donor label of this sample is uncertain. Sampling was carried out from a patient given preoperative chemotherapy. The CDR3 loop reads CASSYYNSPLHF. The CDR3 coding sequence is TGTGCCAGCAGTTACTACAATTCACCCCTCCACTTT.